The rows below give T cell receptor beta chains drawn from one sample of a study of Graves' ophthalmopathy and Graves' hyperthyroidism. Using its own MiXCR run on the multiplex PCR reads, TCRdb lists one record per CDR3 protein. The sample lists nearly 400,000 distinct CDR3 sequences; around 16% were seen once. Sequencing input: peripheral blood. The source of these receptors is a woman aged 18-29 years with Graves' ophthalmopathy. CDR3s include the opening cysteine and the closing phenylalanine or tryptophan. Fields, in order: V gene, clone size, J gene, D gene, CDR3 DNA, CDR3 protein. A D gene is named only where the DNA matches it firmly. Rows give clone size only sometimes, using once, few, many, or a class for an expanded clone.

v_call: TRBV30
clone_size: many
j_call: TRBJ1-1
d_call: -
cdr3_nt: TGTGCCTGGAGTGTACAGACCCGCACTGAAGCTTTCTTT
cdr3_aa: CAWSVQTRTEAFF

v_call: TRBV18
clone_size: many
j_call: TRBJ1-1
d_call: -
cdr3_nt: TGTGCCAGCTCACCACCCAGAGCAATGAACACTGAAGCTTTCTTT
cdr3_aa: CASSPPRAMNTEAFF

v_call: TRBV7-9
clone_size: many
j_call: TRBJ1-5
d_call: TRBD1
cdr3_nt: TGTGCCAGCAGCTCAGACAGGGTAGGTCAGCCCCAGCATTTT
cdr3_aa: CASSSDRVGQPQHF

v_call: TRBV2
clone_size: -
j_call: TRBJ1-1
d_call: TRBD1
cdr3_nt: TGTGCCAGCAGTGATGGGGGACAGGGTTTGGACACTGAAGCTTTCTTT
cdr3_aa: CASSDGGQGLDTEAFF

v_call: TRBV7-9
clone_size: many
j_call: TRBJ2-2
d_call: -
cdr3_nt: TGTGCCAGCAGCTTTATCACCGGGGAGCTGTTTTTT
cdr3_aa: CASSFITGELFF

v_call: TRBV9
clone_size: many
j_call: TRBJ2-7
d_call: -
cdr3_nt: TGTGCCAGCAGCGTAGCAGGGTCCCCTAAGATCCACGAGCAGTACTTC
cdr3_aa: CASSVAGSPKIHEQYF

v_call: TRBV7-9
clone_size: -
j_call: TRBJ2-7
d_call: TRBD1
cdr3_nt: TGTGCCAGCAGCTTAACAGGGGATTCCGACGAGCAGTACTTC
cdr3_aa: CASSLTGDSDEQYF

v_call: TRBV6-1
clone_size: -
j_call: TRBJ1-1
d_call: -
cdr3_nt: TGTCCCCCCTCAGGGCTGAACACTGAAGCTTTCTTT
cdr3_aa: CPPSGLNTEAFF

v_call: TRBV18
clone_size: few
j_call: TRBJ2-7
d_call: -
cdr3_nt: TGTGCCAGCTCACCAATGGGGGACGGCGAGCAGTACTTC
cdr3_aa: CASSPMGDGEQYF

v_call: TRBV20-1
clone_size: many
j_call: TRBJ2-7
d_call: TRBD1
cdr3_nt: TGCAGTGCGGACAGGGGCAACCCCTACGAGCAGTACTTC
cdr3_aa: CSADRGNPYEQYF

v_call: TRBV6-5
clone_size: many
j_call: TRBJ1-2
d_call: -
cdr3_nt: TGTGCCAGCAGTTCAGTCAGGAACTATGGCTACACCTTC
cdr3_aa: CASSSVRNYGYTF

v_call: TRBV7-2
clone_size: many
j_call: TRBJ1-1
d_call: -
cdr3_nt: TGTGCCAGCAGCTTAACAGCCCAGAACACTGAAGCTTTCTTT
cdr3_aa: CASSLTAQNTEAFF

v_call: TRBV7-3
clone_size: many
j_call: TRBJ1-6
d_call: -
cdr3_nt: TGTGCCAGCAGCTTAGGGACCGCGAATTCACCCCTCCACTTT
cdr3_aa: CASSLGTANSPLHF

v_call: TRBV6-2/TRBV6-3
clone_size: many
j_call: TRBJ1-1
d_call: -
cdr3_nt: TGTGCCAGCAGAGACGTGGTGAACACTGAAGCTTTCTTT
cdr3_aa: CASRDVVNTEAFF

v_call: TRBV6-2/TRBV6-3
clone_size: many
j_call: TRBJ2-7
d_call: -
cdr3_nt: TGTGCCAGCAGTTACGGGCCTGCTCGCAAGCTCTACGAGCAGTACTTC
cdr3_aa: CASSYGPARKLYEQYF

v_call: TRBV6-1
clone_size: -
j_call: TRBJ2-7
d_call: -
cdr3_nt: TGTGCCAGCAGCTCCCCCCGGGGAGCCGGGGAGCAGTACTTC
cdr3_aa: CASSSPRGAGEQYF

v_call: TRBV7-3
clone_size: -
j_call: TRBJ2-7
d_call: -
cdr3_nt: TGTGCCAGCAGCTTAACTTTTATTGGTTGCCTCACCTACGAGCAGTACTTC
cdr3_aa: CASSLTFIGCLTYEQYF

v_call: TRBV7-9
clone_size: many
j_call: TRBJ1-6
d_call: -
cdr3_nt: TGTGCCAGCAGCTTAGCGGGGGCCAATTCACCCCTCCACTTT
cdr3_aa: CASSLAGANSPLHF

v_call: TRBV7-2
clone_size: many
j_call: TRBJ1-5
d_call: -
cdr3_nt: TGTGCCAGCAGCTTGTTCCCCAGGGGTGGTGGGCCCCAGCATTTT
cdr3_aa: CASSLFPRGGGPQHF

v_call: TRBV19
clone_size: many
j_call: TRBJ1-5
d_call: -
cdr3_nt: TGTGCCAGTAGGCCGACTTCTTTAGGCAATCAGCCCCAGCATTTT
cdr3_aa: CASRPTSLGNQPQHF

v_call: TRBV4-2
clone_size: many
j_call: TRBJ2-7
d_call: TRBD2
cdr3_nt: TGTGCCAGCAGCCCCGTAAGCGCTAGCGGGAGGAGGTTTTTATGCGAGCAGTACTTC
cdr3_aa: CASSPVSASGRRFLCEQYF

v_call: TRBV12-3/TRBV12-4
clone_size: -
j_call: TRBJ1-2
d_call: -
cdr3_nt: TGTGCCAGCAGTTTGGGGTGGGGGGACAACTATGGCTACACCTTC
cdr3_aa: CASSLGWGDNYGYTF